Following are 5 T cell receptor beta chains from one sample sequenced in a study of blood T cell repertoires in COVID-19. Here immunoSEQ multiplex PCR was the method, and the copy in TCRdb shows in-frame clones only, minus some. The sample yields 340,000 or so clones, around 86% seen once. The material sequenced was PBMCs or T cells enriched from blood (not recorded which). The receptor set was obtained from a woman aged 40 to 55 with acute COVID-19.

The gene calls are TRBV18 and TRBJ1-1; 10 bases align to TRBD1. The CDR3 is 15 amino acids. CDR1 is KGHSH, CDR2 LQKENI, per germline. The V gene end was trimmed by 5 bases and the J gene end by 3 bases; junction bases not matched to a gene: 6. CDR3 coding DNA: TGTGCCAGCTCATCGACAGGGGGCGCGGACACTGAAGCTTTCTTT. Protein product: CASSSTGGADTEAFF.

This CDR3 reads CASSGGLSDSPLHF. Here the CDR3 DNA reads TGTGCCAGCAGCGGAGGGCTTTCGGATTCACCCCTCCACTTT. This chain links TRBV5-6 with TRBJ1-6, with D uncertain. Germline V gives CDR1 SGHDT, CDR2 YYEEEE. The CDR3 covers 14 residues. Trimming stripped 4 bases from V and 8 bases from J, with 13 bases between.

J is TRBJ1-5 and V is TRBV6-6; no firm D call. Germline lookup yields CDR1 MNHNY and CDR2 SVGAGI (reference sequence). The CDR3 contains 13 residues. V was clipped by 4 bases and J by 13 bases, with 17 bases between them. CDR3: CASSFERTGKQHF. The CDR3 DNA reads TGTGCCAGCAGTTTCGAAAGAACCGGGAAACAGCATTTT.

This rearrangement joins TRBV11-2 to TRBJ1-6; TRBD1 matches at 7 bases. CDR3 length: 14 residues. CDR1 SGHAT and CDR2 FQNNGV come from the germline V gene. The ends lost 4 bases at V and 10 bases at J; junction bases unmatched: 7. The CDR3 DNA is TGTGCCAGCAGCTGGAGACAGGGTAGCTCACCCCTCCACTTT. Its protein is CASSWRQGSSPLHF.

The V call is TRBV13, the J call TRBJ1-3; 9 bases match TRBD1. Germline V gene lookup returns CDR1 PRHDT and CDR2 FYEKMQ (reference sequence). The CDR3 length is 17 residues. The V gene end was trimmed by 4 bases and the J gene end by 0 bases; junction bases not matched to a gene: 7. This chain's CDR3 is CASSSSGQGPSGNTIYF. As DNA, the CDR3 is TGTGCCAGCAGCTCCTCGGGACAGGGCCCCTCTGGAAACACCATATATTTT.